The present T cell receptor beta chain was sequenced within a study of CD8+ T cells in alopecia areata. Trimming left V 7 bases short and J 0 bases short, with 13 bases between. The CDR3 length is 14 residues. Looked up from germline, CDR1 is SGHRS and CDR2 is YFSETQ. As for treatment: oral pan-JAK inhibitor, 5-10 mg twice daily. RNA extraction was followed by reverse transcription into cDNA, which acted as the sequencing template. TCRdb's copy holds only in-frame clones and misses some; the assay was immunoSEQ multiplex PCR. The sample shows approximately 150,000 clones, around 60% of them seen only once.

The source was CD4+ T cells sorted from blood, collected at week 24, from a patient treated with tofacitinib. The source is a human donor with alopecia areata. The genes are TRBV5-1 and TRBJ1-1, with a weak D call TRBD1 (5 bases). The DNA of the CDR3 is TGCGCCAGCTCGACCGGGGGAATGAACACTGAAGCTTTCTTT. Protein product: CASSTGGMNTEAFF.